This T cell receptor (beta chain) was captured in a study of vaccination and CD4 T cells after COVID-19. Study overall: Four females and six males made up the convalescents, with two Hispanic. The post-vaccine samples came a median around 71 days after dose two (range 14 to 241). Study findings and constraints: The researchers studied relatively few convalescent patients and omitted early post-infection timepoints.

Germline values: CDR1 KGHDR, CDR2 SFDVKD. Trimming pared 5 bases from V and 4 bases from J, leaving 13 bases between. The CDR3 is 15 residues long. Cultured CD4+ T cells had their DNA profiled by the Oncomine TCR Beta short-read assay. In TCRdb, the PCR reads were re-called with MiXCR into one record per CDR3 protein. Counted here are fewer than 15,000 distinct CDR3 sequences, approximately 57% occurring once; the ten biggest clones make up 7.4%. This sample's treatment: roughly 10-day PBMC culture with coronavirus spike peptide pools or control peptides (ViraFEST assay). This clonotype turned up a few times. The antigen is undetermined.

The chain uses TRBV24-1 and TRBJ2-2; D unclear. This receptor was identified in a human donor who had recovered from COVID-19. The sequenced sample was CD4+ T cells from blood, cultured in vitro. CDR3 DNA: TGTGCCACCAGTGTTGCTGGGTATCGCACCGGGGAGCTGTTTTTT. Protein product: CATSVAGYRTGELFF.